Shown below are 9 T cell receptor beta chains from a single sample sequenced in a study of CD8+ T cells in alopecia areata. The sequencing template was cDNA reverse transcribed from extracted RNA. Produced via immunoSEQ multiplex PCR; TCRdb's table is partial and in-frame only. The sample holds about 99,000 clones, approximately 84% seen once. Treatment given: oral pan-JAK inhibitor, 5-10 mg twice daily. The sequences come from CD8+ T cells sorted from blood, collected at approximately week 30, from a patient treated with tofacitinib. The receptors were gathered from a human donor with alopecia areata.

The genes are TRBV5-6 and TRBJ2-7; no definite D call. Between the trimmed V and J ends, which lost 4 bases and 1 base, there was a span of 6 bases. The CDR3 sequence is 12 residues long. In germline, CDR1 is SGHDT, CDR2 YYEEEE. The CDR3 loop is CASSGNSYEQYF. CDR3 DNA: TGTGCCAGCAGCGGTAATTCCTACGAGCAGTACTTC.

Written as DNA, the CDR3 is TGTGCCAGTAGTATTGGGGATCGGATGAACACTGAAGCTTTCTTT. Translated, it gives CASSIGDRMNTEAFF. The chain couples TRBV19 to TRBJ1-1; D is undetermined. Germline loops: CDR1 LNHDA, CDR2 SQIVND (reference sequence). Trimming pared 3 bases from V and 0 bases from J, leaving 11 bases between. The CDR3 has 15 residues.

The CDR3 sequence: CASSLDSNYGYTF. The CDR3 coding sequence is TGTGCCAGCAGCTTGGACAGTAACTATGGCTACACCTTC. The gene calls are TRBV5-4 and TRBJ1-2; D is uncertain. V lost 0 bases to trimming and J lost 1 base, with 4 bases between them. The CDR3 is made up of 13 amino acids. Germline values: CDR1 SGHNT, CDR2 YYREEE (reference sequence).

The chain carries TRBV9 and TRBJ2-7, with D possibly TRBD1 on 5 matching bases. Trimming pared 4 bases from V and 3 bases from J, leaving 11 bases between. CDR1 is SGDLS, CDR2 YYNGEE, per germline. The CDR3 loop spans 13 amino acids. CDR3 in DNA: TGTGCCAGCAGCCCATCAGGGCTCTACGAGCAGTACTTC. This gives the protein CASSPSGLYEQYF.

This rearrangement joins TRBV6-5 to TRBJ1-1; D may be TRBD1 (5 bases). This CDR3 is 13 amino acids long. Germline V lookup: CDR1 MNHEY, CDR2 SVGAGI. V dropped 5 bases and J dropped 0 bases, with 7 bases sitting between them. The CDR3 reads CASSRGVNTEAFF. The CDR3 DNA follows: TGTGCCAGCAGTAGGGGAGTGAACACTGAAGCTTTCTTT.

This chain connects TRBV6-1 to TRBJ2-7; D tentatively reads TRBD1 or TRBD2 (5 bases each). Germline V gene data show CDR1 as MNHNS and CDR2 as SASEGT. V lost 5 bases, J lost 0 bases, and 14 bases lay in between. CDR3 size: 15 residues. The CDR3 DNA sequence: TGTGCCAGCAGTTGGGGGAAAGGGCTCTCCTACGAGCAGTACTTC. Protein sequence: CASSWGKGLSYEQYF.

The table lists this clone with a few counts. For the CDR3, the DNA is TGTGCCAGTAGCCGGGCGAGGATACCCTACGAGCAGTACTTC. Translating it yields CASSRARIPYEQYF. The chain carries TRBV19 and TRBJ2-7; D ambiguous. There are 14 residues in the CDR3. The germline V gene has CDR1 LNHDA and CDR2 SQIVND (reference sequence). The V and J ends lost 6 bases and 2 bases respectively, with 14 bases between them.

This clone appeared a single time. V usage is TRBV27 and J usage is TRBJ2-7, with D tentatively TRBD1 or TRBD2 (5 bases each). Germline CDR1 and CDR2: MNHEY and SMNVEV (reference sequence). This CDR3 contains 16 residues. V dropped 3 bases and J dropped 2 bases, with 17 bases sitting between them. CDR3 in DNA: TGTGCCAGCAGTTTTTCCGTGGGGGACGAGCCCTACGAGCAGTACTTC. The encoded protein is CASSFSVGDEPYEQYF.

Regarding this clone: Other DNA sequences within the sample encode an identical CDR3. CDR3 sequence reads: CASSQDLAGRTEAFF. In nucleotides, the CDR3 is TGTGCCAGCAGCCAAGATTTAGCTGGGAGAACTGAAGCTTTCTTT. V is TRBV14 and J is TRBJ1-1; D ambiguous. Germline V lookup: CDR1 SGHDN, CDR2 FVKESK. The CDR3 runs to 15 residues. The germline V and J ends were trimmed by 0 bases and 5 bases, with 13 bases remaining between them.